This TCR beta chain was identified in a study of OX40 agonist ivuxolimab in advanced cancers. V was clipped by 1 base and J by 0 bases, with 3 bases between them. Germline V gives CDR1 SGHRS, CDR2 YFSETQ. This CDR3 comprises 13 residues. Clones were sequenced by immunoSEQ multiplex PCR, and TCRdb holds only the in-frame ones, with some missing. The sample gives 65,000 to 90,000 clones, 86% of which show up once; under 0.85% is in the top ten. This receptor was identified in an adult with an advanced solid tumor such as melanoma, head and neck, liver or kidney cancer. Sequenced material: CD4+ or CD8+ T cells sorted from blood, taken in a trial of the OX40 agonist ivuxolimab. V gene TRBV5-1 combines with J gene TRBJ2-3, with D uncertain. The CDR3 DNA is TGCGCCAGCAGCTTGCTGAGCACAGATACGCAGTATTTT. Translation gives CASSLLSTDTQYF.